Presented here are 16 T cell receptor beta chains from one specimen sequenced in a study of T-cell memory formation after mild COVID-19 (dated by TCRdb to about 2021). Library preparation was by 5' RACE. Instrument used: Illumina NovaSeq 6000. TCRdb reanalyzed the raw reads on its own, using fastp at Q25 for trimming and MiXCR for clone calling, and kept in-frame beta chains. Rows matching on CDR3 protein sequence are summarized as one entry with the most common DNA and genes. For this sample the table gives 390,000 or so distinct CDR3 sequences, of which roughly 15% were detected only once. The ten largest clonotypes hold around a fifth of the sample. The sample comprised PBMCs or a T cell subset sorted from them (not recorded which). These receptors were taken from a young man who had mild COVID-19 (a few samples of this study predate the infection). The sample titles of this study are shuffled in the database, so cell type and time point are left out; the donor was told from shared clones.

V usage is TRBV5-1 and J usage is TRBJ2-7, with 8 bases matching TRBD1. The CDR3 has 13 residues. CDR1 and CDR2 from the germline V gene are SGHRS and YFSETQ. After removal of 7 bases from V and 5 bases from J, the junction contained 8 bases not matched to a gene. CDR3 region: CASGRTGKDEQYF. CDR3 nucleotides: TGCGCCAGCGGCAGGACAGGGAAGGACGAGCAGTACTTC.

Written as DNA, the CDR3 is TGTGCCAGCAGCGAGGTTACGGGGGGGGCGGAGACCCAGTACTTC. It yields the protein CASSEVTGGAETQYF. The chain uses TRBV7-8 and TRBJ2-5, with 8 bases aligning to TRBD2. The CDR3 contains 15 residues. The germline V gene has CDR1 SGHVS and CDR2 FQNEAQ. The V gene end was trimmed by 5 bases and the J gene end by 5 bases; junction bases not matched to a gene: 10.

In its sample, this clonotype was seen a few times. The CDR3 here is CASSGPEAFF. The CDR3 DNA reads as TGTGCCAGCAGTGGGCCTGAAGCTTTCTTT. The genes are TRBV7-9 and TRBJ1-1; D call uncertain. Germline CDR1 SEHNR, CDR2 FQNEAQ (reference sequence). The V end was cut by 6 bases, the J end by 6 bases, with 5 bases between. The CDR3 consists of 10 residues. The variable domain in full, with the rest retrieved from reference TRBV7-9 and TRBJ1-1, is DTGVSQNPRHKITKRGQNVTFRCDPISEHNRLYWYRQTLGQGPEFLTYFQNEAQLEKSRLLSDRFSAERPKGSFSTLEIQRTEQGDSAMYLCASSGPEAFFGQGTRLTVV.

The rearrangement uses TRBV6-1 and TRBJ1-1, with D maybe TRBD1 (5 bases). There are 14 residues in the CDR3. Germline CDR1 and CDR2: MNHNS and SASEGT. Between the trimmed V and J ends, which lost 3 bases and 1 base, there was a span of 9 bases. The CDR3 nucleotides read TGTGCCAGCAGTGAGGGGCAGGGGAACACTGAAGCTTTCTTT. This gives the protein CASSEGQGNTEAFF.

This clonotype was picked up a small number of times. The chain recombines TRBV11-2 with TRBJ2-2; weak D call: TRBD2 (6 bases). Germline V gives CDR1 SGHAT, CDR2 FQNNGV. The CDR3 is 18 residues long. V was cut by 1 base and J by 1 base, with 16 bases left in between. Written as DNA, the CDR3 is TGTGCCAGCAGCTTAGGAGCCCCCTGGCGGGGGAACACCGGGGAGCTGTTTTTT. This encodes CASSLGAPWRGNTGELFF.

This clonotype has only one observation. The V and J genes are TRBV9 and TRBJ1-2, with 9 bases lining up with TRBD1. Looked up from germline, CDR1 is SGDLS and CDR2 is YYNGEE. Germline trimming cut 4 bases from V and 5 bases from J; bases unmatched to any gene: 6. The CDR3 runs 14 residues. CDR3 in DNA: TGTGCCAGCAGCCCGATGGGGACAGGGTATGGCTACACCTTC. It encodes CASSPMGTGYGYTF.

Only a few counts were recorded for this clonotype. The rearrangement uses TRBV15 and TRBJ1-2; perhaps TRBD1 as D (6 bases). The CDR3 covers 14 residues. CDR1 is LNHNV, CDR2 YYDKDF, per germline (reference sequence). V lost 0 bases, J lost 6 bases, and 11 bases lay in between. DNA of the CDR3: TGTGCCACCAGCAGAGAAGGGGGACCGCATGGCTACACCTTC. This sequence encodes CATSREGGPHGYTF.

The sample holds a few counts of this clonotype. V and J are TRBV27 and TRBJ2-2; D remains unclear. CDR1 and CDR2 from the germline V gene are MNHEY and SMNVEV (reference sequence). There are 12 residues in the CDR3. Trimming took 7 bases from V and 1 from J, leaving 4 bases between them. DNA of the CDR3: TGTGCCAGCACGAAGAACACCGGGGAGCTGTTTTTT. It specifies CASTKNTGELFF.

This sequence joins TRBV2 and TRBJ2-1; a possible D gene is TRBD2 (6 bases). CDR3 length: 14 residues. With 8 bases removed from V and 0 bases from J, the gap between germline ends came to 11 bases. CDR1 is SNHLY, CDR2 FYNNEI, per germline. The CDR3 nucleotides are TGTGCCAGCCCGGCCGGGGGCTCCTACAATGAGCAGTTCTTC. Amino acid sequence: CASPAGGSYNEQFF.

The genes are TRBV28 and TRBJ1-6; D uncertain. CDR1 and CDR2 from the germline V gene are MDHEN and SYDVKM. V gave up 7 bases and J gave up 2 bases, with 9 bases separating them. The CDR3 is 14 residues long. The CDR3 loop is CASKSGTYNSPLHF. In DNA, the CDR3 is TGTGCCAGCAAGTCAGGCACCTATAATTCACCCCTCCACTTT. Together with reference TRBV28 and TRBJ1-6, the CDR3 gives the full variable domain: DVKVTQSSRYLVKRTGEKVFLECVQDMDHENMFWYRQDPGLGLRLIYFSYDVKMKEKGDIPEGYSVSREKKERFSLILESASTNQTSMYLCASKSGTYNSPLHFGNGTRLTVT.

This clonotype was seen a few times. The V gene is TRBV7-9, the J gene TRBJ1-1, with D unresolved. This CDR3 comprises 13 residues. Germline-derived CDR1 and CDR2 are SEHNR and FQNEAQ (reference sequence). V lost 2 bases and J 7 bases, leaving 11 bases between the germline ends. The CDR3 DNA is TGTGCCAGCAGCTTATTCAGAGACGTTGAAGCTTTCTTT. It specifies CASSLFRDVEAFF.

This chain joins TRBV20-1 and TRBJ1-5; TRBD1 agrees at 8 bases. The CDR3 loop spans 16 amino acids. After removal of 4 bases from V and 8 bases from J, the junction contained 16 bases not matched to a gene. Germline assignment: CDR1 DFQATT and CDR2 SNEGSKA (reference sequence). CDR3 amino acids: CSAIYPGTGLREPQHF. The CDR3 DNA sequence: TGCAGTGCTATATATCCCGGGACAGGTTTGCGGGAGCCCCAGCATTTT.

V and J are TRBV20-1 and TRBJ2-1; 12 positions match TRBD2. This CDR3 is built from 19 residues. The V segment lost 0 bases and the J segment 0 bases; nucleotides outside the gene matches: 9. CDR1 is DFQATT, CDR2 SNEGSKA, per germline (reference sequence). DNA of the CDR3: TGCAGTGCTAGAGACCCCGGACTAGCGGGGCCCAGCTCCTACAATGAGCAGTTCTTC. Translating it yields CSARDPGLAGPSSYNEQFF.

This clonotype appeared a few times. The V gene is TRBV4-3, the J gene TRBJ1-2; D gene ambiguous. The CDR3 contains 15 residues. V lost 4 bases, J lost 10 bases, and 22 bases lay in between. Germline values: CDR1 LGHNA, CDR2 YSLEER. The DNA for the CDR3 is TGCGCCAGCAGCCGGAACCTAGTTCAAGGCGTCGACTACACCTTC. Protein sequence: CASSRNLVQGVDYTF.

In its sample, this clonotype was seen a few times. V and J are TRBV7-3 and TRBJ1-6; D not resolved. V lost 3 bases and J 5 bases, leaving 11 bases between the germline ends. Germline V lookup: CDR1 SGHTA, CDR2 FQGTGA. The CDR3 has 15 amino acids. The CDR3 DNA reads TGTGCCAGCAGCTTGACTGGCTTCAATAATTCACCCCTCCACTTT. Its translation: CASSLTGFNNSPLHF.

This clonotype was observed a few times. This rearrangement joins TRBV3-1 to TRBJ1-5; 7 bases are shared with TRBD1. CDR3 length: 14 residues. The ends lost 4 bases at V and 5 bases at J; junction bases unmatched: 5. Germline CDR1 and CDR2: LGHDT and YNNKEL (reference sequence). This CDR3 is CASSRGTADQPQHF. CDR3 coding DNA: TGTGCCAGCAGCCGTGGGACAGCCGATCAGCCCCAGCATTTT. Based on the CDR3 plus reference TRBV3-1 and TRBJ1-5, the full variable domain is DTAVSQTPKYLVTQMGNDKSIKCEQNLGHDTMYWYKQDSKKFLKIMFSYNNKELIINETVPNRFSPKSPDKAHLNLHINSLELGDSAVYFCASSRGTADQPQHFGDGTRLSIL.